This TCR beta chain was recovered during a study of blood T cell repertoires in COVID-19. The overall study: Nucleic acid was either cDNA or gDNA, and it came from T cells, B-cell-depleted T cells, or PBMCs.

Using immunoSEQ multiplex PCR, the repertoire was profiled, and TCRdb retains in-frame clones only, with some absent. Here the sample spans around 71,000 clones, about 80% being singletons. This receptor was identified in a man between 65 and 85 years old with acute or convalescent COVID-19. Sequencing was carried out using peripheral blood.

The CDR3 sequence: CASLQGHLNTEAFF. In DNA, the CDR3 is TGCGCCAGCCTTCAAGGACACCTGAACACTGAAGCTTTCTTT. The V and J genes are TRBV10-2 and TRBJ1-1; D possibly corresponds to TRBD1 (5 bases). Trimming shortened V by 8 bases and J by 0 bases, and 13 bases separated the two germline ends. The germline gives CDR1 WSHSY, CDR2 SAAADI. The CDR3 contains 14 residues.